These T cell receptor beta chains were read from a single sample in a study of T-cell memory formation after mild COVID-19. TCRdb fed the 5' RACE reads into MiXCR, producing one record per CDR3 protein. Of about 57,000 distinct CDR3 sequences listed, 9% to 15% are singletons. Sequencing was done on a sample of PBMCs or a T cell subset sorted from them (not recorded which). The receptors derive from a young man who had mild COVID-19 (a few samples of this study predate the infection). Cell type and time point are not known. Each CDR3 is given with its conserved first and last residue. A D gene is named only where the DNA matches it firmly. The size of a clone is reported for some rows only, either as once, few or many, or as a class for expanded clones.

j_gene,d_gene,abundance,v_gene,CDR3aa,CDR3nt
TRBJ2-5,NA,NA,TRBV11-3,CASSFGNQETQYF,TGTGCCAGCAGCTTCGGCAACCAAGAGACCCAGTACTTC
TRBJ2-3,NA,few,TRBV4-3,CASSQDGQGSTDTQYF,TGCGCCAGCAGCCAAGATGGTCAGGGCAGCACAGATACGCAGTATTTT
TRBJ2-5,NA,NA,TRBV11-1,CASSLRVQETQYF,TGTGCCAGCAGCCTCAGGGTCCAAGAGACCCAGTACTTC
TRBJ1-2,NA,NA,TRBV6-5,CASSYGASSFYGYTF,TGTGCCAGCAGTTACGGGGCCAGCTCCTTCTATGGCTACACCTTC
TRBJ1-2,NA,few,TRBV29-1,CSVPDSGSYGYTF,TGCAGCGTCCCCGATTCCGGTAGCTATGGCTACACCTTC
TRBJ2-3,NA,few,TRBV28,CASSPPGVRSPGTQYF,TGTGCCAGCAGTCCCCCGGGAGTACGAAGTCCGGGTACGCAGTATTTT
TRBJ2-3,TRBD1,few,TRBV7-8,CASSLTGDQADTQYF,TGTGCCAGCAGTTTGACAGGGGATCAAGCAGATACGCAGTATTTT
TRBJ1-2,NA,NA,TRBV9,CASSVAEGGASGYTF,TGTGCCAGCAGCGTAGCTGAGGGGGGCGCAAGTGGCTACACCTTC
TRBJ2-7,NA,NA,TRBV7-8,CASSLSDQLSPEYF,TGTGCCAGCAGCTTATCGGACCAGTTATCACCCGAGTACTTC
TRBJ2-5,NA,many,TRBV6-5,CASRPRPGGGETQYF,TGTGCCAGCAGGCCTCGTCCGGGGGGCGGAGAGACCCAGTACTTC
TRBJ1-4,NA,many,TRBV5-5,CASSLAPGRGDEKLFF,TGTGCCAGCAGCTTGGCTCCAGGCAGGGGTGATGAAAAACTGTTTTTT
TRBJ1-1,NA,few,TRBV18,CASSPAGTEAFF,TGTGCCAGCTCACCGGCAGGCACTGAAGCTTTCTTT
TRBJ2-3,NA,many,TRBV7-2,CASTLGGGAPSTDTQYF,TGTGCCAGCACTTTAGGAGGGGGCGCTCCTTCCACAGATACGCAGTATTTT
TRBJ2-7,NA,NA,TRBV12-2,CASRLSGTGGNSSYEQYF,TGTGCAAGTCGCTTGTCCGGGACAGGGGGGAATTCGTCCTACGAGCAGTACTTC
TRBJ1-1,NA,NA,TRBV12-3/TRBV12-4,CASTSPGRLNTEAFF,TGTGCCAGCACAAGCCCCGGCAGGTTGAACACTGAAGCTTTCTTT
TRBJ2-3,NA,many,TRBV5-1,CASSLVTGSDTQYF,TGCGCCAGCAGCTTGGTGACGGGATCAGATACGCAGTATTTT
TRBJ2-2,NA,NA,TRBV2,CAGGTANTGELFF,TGTGCCGGCGGAACAGCTAACACCGGGGAGCTGTTTTTT
TRBJ1-3,NA,NA,TRBV7-2,CASSSPGGSGNTIYF,TGTGCCAGCAGCTCCCCGGGGGGCTCTGGAAACACCATATATTTT
TRBJ2-3,TRBD2,NA,TRBV7-3,CASSPGLAGDSGSDTQYF,TGTGCCAGCAGCCCAGGACTAGCGGGGGACTCGGGCTCCGATACGCAGTATTTT
TRBJ2-3,TRBD2,many,TRBV5-1,CASSSMTSADTQYF,TGCGCCAGCAGCTCGATGACTAGCGCAGATACGCAGTATTTT
TRBJ2-4,TRBD2,many,TRBV10-3,CATGLDLAGGIQYF,TGTGCCACGGGACTAGACCTCGCCGGGGGGATTCAGTACTTC
TRBJ1-2,NA,many,TRBV7-2,CASSLARRQSYGYTF,TGTGCCAGCAGCTTAGCGCGGAGACAGTCCTATGGCTACACCTTC
TRBJ2-5,NA,few,TRBV20-1,CGGLYQETQYF,TGCGGGGGCCTGTACCAAGAGACCCAGTACTTC
TRBJ2-7,NA,few,TRBV19,CASRTDSQLTYEQYF,TGTGCCAGTAGAACGGACAGCCAACTTACCTACGAGCAGTACTTC
TRBJ2-7,TRBD2,many,TRBV7-2,CASSLALTAGDSYEQYF,TGTGCCAGCAGCTTAGCGCTGACAGCGGGGGACTCCTACGAGCAGTACTTC
TRBJ2-6,NA,NA,TRBV3-1,CASSQDQIRFSGANVLTF,TGTGCCAGCAGCCAAGACCAGATTAGATTCTCTGGGGCCAACGTCCTGACTTTC